The rows below give T cell receptor beta chains drawn from one sample of a study of early T cells in non-severe SARS-CoV-2 infection. A single record per CDR3 protein comes from TCRdb applying MiXCR to the 5' RACE reads. This sample has about 30,000 distinct CDR3 sequences, with approximately 7% found just once. The source material was whole blood. Receptors originate from an adult who was a healthcare worker with PCR-confirmed SARS-CoV-2 infection or an uninfected control (not recorded which). Both conserved end residues are part of each CDR3. A D gene is named only where the DNA matches it firmly. Only part of the rows carry a size: once, few, many, or a class if the clone is expanded.

clone_size j_call v_call d_call cdr3_aa
many TRBJ2-3 TRBV28 TRBD2 CASSTGRATDTQYF
many TRBJ2-3 TRBV4-2 . CASSQEEGRTDTQYF
many TRBJ2-7 TRBV28 TRBD1 CASRPPGQGGPYEQYF
few TRBJ2-5 TRBV7-9 TRBD1 CASSLAYGQGKETQYF
. TRBJ1-4 TRBV6-6 TRBD1 CASRDQGQDPEKLFF
many TRBJ2-3 TRBV4-1 . CASSQGAGMERQYF
many TRBJ2-5 TRBV11-2 . CASSLEPGSGKTQYF
few TRBJ1-2 TRBV27 TRBD1 CASRRTGGGYGYTF
. TRBJ1-3 TRBV6-5 . CASSYHRDPLNFGNTIYF
many TRBJ1-2 TRBV11-1 TRBD1 CASSLATTGKDGYTF
many TRBJ1-6 TRBV7-9 TRBD1 CASSGQGANSPLHF
many TRBJ1-1 TRBV6-4 . CASSVRGGETEAFF
few TRBJ2-5 TRBV18 . CASSPEETQYF
. TRBJ1-1 TRBV18 . CASSPRSGQNTEAFF
many TRBJ2-5 TRBV9 . CASSVDGVGGETQYF
many TRBJ1-6 TRBV12-3/TRBV12-4 TRBD1 CASSISGQGRSPLHF
many TRBJ1-2 TRBV20-1 . CSATGTRANYGYTF
large TRBJ2-7 TRBV6-6 . CASSYSRGAHEQYF
many TRBJ1-2 TRBV28 TRBD1 CASSLGDRVYYGYTF
many TRBJ1-5 TRBV6-5 . CASSPSGGDNQPQHF
many TRBJ1-1 TRBV12-3/TRBV12-4 . CASRLEVRNTEAFF
few TRBJ1-1 TRBV12-3/TRBV12-4 . CASSLEGGGTEAFF
many TRBJ2-1 TRBV5-1 TRBD2 CASSLEGGSMRNEQFF
. TRBJ1-4 TRBV11-2 . CASRLDMRRGEKLFF
many TRBJ2-5 TRBV12-3/TRBV12-4 TRBD1 CASSPGTGGWETQYF
many TRBJ1-1 TRBV18 . CASSPFIAGVGDTEAFF
. TRBJ2-1 TRBV30 . CAWRETVYNEQFF
many TRBJ2-2 TRBV6-2/TRBV6-3 . CASRRTRQGITGELFF
few TRBJ1-1 TRBV2 . CASKITGRNTEAFF